Described below is a single T cell receptor (beta chain) sequence and its context. TCRdb re-analysed the 5' RACE reads in MiXCR, keeping a single row per CDR3 protein. The sample has 350,000 to 500,000 distinct CDR3 sequences; less than 25% are singletons. This record comes from a study of T-cell memory formation after mild COVID-19. Germline V gene data show CDR1 as MNHEY and CDR2 as SMNVEV (reference sequence). After removal of 4 bases from V and 5 bases from J, the junction contained 9 bases not matched to a gene. The CDR3 covers 15 residues. The clonotype was recovered from an adult woman who had mild COVID-19 (a few samples of this study predate the infection). Cell type and time point are not known. This chain uses TRBV27 with TRBJ2-7, with 9 nucleotides matching TRBD1. Sequencing was done on a sample of PBMCs or a T cell subset sorted from them (not recorded which). The CDR3 region is CASSSPGQGVNEQYF. In DNA form, the CDR3 reads TGTGCCAGCAGTTCACCGGGACAGGGTGTCAACGAGCAGTACTTC.